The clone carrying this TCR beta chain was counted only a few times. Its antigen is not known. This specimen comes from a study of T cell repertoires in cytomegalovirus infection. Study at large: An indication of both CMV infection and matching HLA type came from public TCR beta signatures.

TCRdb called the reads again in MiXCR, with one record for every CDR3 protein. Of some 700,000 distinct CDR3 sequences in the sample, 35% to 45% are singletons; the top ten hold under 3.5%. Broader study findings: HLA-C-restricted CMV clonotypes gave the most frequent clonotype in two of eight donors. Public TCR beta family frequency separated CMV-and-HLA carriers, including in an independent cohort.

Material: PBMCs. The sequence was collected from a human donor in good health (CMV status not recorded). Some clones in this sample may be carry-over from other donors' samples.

Written as DNA, the CDR3 is TGTGCCACCCTCCGGGGAACTAATGAAAAACTGTTTTTT. It translates to CATLRGTNEKLFF. J is TRBJ1-4 and V is TRBV7-8; D is ambiguous. Trimming removed 10 bases at V and 1 base at J, with 10 bases between. The CDR3 has 13 amino acids. Germline CDR1 is SGHVS and CDR2 is FQNEAQ.